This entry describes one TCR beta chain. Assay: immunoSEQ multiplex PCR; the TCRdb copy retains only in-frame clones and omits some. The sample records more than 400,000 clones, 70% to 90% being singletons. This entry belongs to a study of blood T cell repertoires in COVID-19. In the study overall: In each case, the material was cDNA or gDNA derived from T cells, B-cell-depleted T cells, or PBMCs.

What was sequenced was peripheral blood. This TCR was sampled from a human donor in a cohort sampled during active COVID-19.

The CDR3 protein is CASSISGTPVTGELFF. CDR3 DNA sequence: TGTGCCAGCAGCATTTCCGGGACTCCCGTCACCGGGGAGCTGTTTTTT. The chain is built from TRBV6-7 and TRBJ2-2, with D perhaps matching TRBD2 (6 bases). TRBV6-7 qualifies as an ORF whose function is uncertain. V gave up 6 bases and J gave up 4 bases, with 18 bases separating them. This CDR3 comprises 16 residues.